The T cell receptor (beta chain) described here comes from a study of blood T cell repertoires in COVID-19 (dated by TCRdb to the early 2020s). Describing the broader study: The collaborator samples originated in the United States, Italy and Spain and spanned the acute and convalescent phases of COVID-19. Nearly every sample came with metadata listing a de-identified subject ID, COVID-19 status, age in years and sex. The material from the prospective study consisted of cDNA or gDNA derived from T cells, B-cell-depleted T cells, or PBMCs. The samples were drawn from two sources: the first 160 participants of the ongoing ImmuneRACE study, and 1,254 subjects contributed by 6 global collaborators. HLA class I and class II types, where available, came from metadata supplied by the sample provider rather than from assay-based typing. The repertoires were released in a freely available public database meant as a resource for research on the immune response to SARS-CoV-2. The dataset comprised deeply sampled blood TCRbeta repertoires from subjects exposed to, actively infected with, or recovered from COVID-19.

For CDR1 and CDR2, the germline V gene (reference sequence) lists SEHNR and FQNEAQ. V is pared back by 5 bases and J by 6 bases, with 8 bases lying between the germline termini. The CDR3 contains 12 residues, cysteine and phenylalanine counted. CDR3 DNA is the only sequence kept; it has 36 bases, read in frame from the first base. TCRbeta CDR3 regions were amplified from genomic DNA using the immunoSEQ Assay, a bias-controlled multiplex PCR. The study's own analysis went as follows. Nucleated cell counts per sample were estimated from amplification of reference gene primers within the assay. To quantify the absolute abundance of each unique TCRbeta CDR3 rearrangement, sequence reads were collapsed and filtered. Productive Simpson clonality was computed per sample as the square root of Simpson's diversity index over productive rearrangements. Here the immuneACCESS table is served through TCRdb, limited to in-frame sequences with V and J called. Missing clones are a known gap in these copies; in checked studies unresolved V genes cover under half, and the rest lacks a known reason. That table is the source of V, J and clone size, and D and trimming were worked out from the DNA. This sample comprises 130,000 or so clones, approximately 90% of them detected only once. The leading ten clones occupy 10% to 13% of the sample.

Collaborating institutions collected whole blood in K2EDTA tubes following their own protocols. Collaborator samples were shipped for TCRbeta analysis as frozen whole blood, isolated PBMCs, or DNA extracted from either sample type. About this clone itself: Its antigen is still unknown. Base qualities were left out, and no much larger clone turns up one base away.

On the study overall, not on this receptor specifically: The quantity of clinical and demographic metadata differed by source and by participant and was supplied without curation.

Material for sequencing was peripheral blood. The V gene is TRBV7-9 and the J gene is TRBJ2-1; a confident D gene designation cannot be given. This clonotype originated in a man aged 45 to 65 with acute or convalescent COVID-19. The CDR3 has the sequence CASSASVNEQFF. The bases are TGTGCCAGCAGCGCCTCGGTCAATGAGCAGTTCTTC.